This T cell receptor beta chain was observed in a study of CD8+CD57+ T cells in acquired aplastic anemia (dated by TCRdb to 2017 to 2018). In the study overall: A mean of roughly 3.2 ug of DNA, ranging from about 0.19 to 30 ug, was extracted from sorted CD4+ and CD8+ cells. Healthy donor samples averaged roughly 9.8 million reads for CD4+ and 11 million to 14 million for CD8+ cells. Results the study describes overall, beyond this receptor: Patients and healthy controls showed no significant difference in CD8+ Simpson's diversity (P=0.060). Roughly 30 CD8+ CDR3 sequences were shared between patients and controls but appeared highly expressed in patients and within their immunodominant clones.

The study deep-sequenced TCR repertoires of sorted CD4+ and CD8+ blood T cells from severe aplastic anemia patients and healthy subjects. Ficoll-Paque density gradient centrifugation was used to isolate peripheral blood mononuclear cells. Before DNA extraction, CD4+ and CD8+ T cells were sorted with FACS or magnetic beads. Genomic DNA was used as template for profiling of TCR beta VDJ combinations and CDR3 sequences. An Illumina HiSeq 2000 was the platform used for TCR repertoire sequencing. As for the authors' bioinformatics: Repertoires were assessed using TRBV/TRBJ rearrangement plots, CDR3 size and DJ length profiles, and Simpson's diversity index. The most abundant DNA sequence in the deep sequencing data was defined as the immunodominant clone. CDR3 amino acid sequences were screened for sharing across subjects and compared with published repertoires and the VDJdb database. TCRdb passed the public sequencing reads through fastp at Q25 and MiXCR, retaining productive beta sequences. Rows are unified per CDR3 protein, each entry keeping the most common DNA and genes. The V and J calls reflect TCRdb's pipeline rather than the authors' work. Across this sample there are some 180,000 distinct CDR3 sequences, with 45% to 50% seen only once. Together, the top ten hold 2.5% to 3.5% of the sample.

V gives up 3 bases and J gives up 5 bases, and the segment between their germline ends measures 16 bases. The CDR3, from cysteine to phenylalanine, totals 15 residues. Only the CDR3 part of the read is kept: 45 bases, read in frame from the first base. For CDR1 and CDR2, the germline V gene (reference sequence) lists DFQATT and SNEGSKA. About this clonotype: Its recognized antigen is unknown. Within one base of it there is no much larger clone, and no base qualities were kept.

Sequenced material: sorted CD4+, CD8+, or CD8+CD57+ T cells (not recorded which) from PBMCs. The chain links TRBV20-1 with TRBJ2-2; a tentative D call is TRBD2 (5 bases match). This sequence was found in a human donor in good health. The CDR3 protein sequence reads: CSASPLGRETGELFF. The sequenced DNA is TGCAGTGCTAGCCCTCTTGGAAGGGAGACCGGGGAGCTGTTTTTT.